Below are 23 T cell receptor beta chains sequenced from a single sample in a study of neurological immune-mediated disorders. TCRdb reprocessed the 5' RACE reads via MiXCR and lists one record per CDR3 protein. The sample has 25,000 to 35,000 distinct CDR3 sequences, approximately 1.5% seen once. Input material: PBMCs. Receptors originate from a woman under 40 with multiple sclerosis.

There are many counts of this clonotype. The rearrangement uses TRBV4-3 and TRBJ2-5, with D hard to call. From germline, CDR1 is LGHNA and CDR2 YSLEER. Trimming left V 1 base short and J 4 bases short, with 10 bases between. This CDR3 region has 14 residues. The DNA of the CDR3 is TGCGCCAGCAGCCAAGGCCTGCGACGAGAGACCCAGTACTTC. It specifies CASSQGLRRETQYF.

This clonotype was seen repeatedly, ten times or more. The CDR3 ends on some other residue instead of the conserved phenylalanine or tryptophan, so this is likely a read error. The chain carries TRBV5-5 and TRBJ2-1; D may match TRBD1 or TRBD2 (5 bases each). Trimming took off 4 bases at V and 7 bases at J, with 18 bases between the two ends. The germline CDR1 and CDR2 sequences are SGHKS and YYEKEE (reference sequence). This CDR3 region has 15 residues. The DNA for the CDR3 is TGTGCCAGCAGCGCCGGGACGCTGGGGGAGAATGAGCAGTTCATC. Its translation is CASSAGTLGENEQFI.

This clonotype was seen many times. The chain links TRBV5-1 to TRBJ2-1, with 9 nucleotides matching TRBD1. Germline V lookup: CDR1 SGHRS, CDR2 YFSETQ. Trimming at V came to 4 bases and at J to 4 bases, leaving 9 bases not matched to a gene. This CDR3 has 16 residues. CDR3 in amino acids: CASSLGQGRGYNEQFF. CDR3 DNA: TGCGCCAGCAGCCTCGGACAGGGGAGGGGGTACAATGAGCAGTTCTTC.

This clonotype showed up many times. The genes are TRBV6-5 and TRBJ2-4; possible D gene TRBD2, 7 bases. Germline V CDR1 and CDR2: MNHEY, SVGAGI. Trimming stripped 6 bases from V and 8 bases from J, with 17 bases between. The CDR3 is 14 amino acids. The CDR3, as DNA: TGTGCCAGCAGGTCGGGGGGCTCGAGGGACATTCAGTACTTC. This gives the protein CASRSGGSRDIQYF.

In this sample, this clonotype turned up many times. CDR3 loop: CASSLQRLAGVRQYF. The CDR3 region has the DNA TGTGCCAGCAGCTTGCAAAGACTAGCGGGTGTCCGCCAGTACTTC. This chain links TRBV7-2 with TRBJ2-5, with 10 bases matching TRBD2. Germline loops: CDR1 SGHTA, CDR2 FQGNSA. J lost 10 bases, V lost 3 bases, and 11 bases had no gene match. The CDR3 has 15 residues.

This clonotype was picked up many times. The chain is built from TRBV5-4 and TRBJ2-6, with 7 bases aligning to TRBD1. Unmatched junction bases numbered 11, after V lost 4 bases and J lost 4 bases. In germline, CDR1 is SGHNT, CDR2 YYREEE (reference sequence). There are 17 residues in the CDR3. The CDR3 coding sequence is TGTGCCAGCAGCACTCGACAGGGTTATTCCGGGGCCAACGTCCTGACTTTC. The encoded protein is CASSTRQGYSGANVLTF.

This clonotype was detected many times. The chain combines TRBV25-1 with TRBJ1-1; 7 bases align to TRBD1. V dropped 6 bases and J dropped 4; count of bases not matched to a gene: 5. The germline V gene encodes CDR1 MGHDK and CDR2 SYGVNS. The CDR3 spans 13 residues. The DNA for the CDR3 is TGTGCCAGCAGAATAACAGGGGCCACTGAAGCTTTCTTT. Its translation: CASRITGATEAFF.

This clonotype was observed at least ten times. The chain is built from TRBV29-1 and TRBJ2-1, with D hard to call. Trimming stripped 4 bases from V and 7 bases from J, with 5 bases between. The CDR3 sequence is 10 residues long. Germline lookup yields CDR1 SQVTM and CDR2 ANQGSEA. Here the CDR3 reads CSVVWNEQFF. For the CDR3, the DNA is TGCAGCGTTGTGTGGAATGAGCAGTTCTTC.

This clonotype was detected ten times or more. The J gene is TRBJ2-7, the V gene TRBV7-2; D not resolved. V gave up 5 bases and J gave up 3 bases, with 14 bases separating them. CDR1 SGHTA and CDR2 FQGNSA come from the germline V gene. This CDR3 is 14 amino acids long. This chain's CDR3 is CASSEISGYYEQYF. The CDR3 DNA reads TGTGCCAGCAGCGAGATATCCGGGTACTACGAGCAGTACTTC.

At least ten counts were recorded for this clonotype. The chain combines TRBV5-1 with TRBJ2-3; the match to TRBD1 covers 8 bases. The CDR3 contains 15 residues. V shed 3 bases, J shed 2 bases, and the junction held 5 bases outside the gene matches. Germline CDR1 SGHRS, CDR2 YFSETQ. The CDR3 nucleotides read TGCGCCAGCAGCTCGACAGGGGCCGCCACAGATACGCAGTATTTT. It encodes CASSSTGAATDTQYF. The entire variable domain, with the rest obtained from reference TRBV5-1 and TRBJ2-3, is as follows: KAGVTQTPRYLIKTRGQQVTLSCSPISGHRSVSWYQQTPGQGLQFLFEYFSETQRNKGNFPGRFSGRQFSNSRSEMNVSTLELGDSALYLCASSSTGAATDTQYFGPGTRLTVL.

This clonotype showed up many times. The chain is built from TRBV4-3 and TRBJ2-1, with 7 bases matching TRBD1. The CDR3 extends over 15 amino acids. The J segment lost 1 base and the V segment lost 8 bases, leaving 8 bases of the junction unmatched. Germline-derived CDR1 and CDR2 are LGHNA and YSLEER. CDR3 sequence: CASAPGTASYNEQFF. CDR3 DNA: TGCGCCAGCGCACCCGGGACAGCGTCCTACAATGAGCAGTTCTTC.

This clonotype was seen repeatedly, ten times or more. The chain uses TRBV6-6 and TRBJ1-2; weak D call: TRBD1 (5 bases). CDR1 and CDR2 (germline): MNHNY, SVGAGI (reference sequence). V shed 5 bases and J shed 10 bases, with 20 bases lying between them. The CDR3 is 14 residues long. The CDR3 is CASSPNPAQGSYTF. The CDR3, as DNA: TGTGCCAGCAGTCCCAACCCAGCTCAGGGTTCCTACACCTTC.

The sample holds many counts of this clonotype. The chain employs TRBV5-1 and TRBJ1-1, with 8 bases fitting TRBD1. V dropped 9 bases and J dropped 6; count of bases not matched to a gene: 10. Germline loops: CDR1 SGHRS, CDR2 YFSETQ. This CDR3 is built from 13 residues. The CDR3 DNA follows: TGCGCCACCGGAGGTACAGGGGGGCCTGAAGCTTTCTTT. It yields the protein CATGGTGGPEAFF.

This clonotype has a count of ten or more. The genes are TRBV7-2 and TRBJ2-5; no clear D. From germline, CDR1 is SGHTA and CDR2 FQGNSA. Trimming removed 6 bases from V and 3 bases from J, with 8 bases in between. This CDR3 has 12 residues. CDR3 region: CASSIPKETQYF. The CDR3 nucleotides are TGTGCCAGCAGTATTCCCAAAGAGACCCAGTACTTC.

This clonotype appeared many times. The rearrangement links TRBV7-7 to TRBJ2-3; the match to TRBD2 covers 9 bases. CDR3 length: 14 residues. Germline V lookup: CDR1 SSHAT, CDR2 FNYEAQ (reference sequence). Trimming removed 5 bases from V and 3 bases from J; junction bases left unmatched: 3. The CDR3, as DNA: TGTGCCAGCAGCGGAAGCGGGGGGACAGATACGCAGTATTTT. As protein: CASSGSGGTDTQYF.

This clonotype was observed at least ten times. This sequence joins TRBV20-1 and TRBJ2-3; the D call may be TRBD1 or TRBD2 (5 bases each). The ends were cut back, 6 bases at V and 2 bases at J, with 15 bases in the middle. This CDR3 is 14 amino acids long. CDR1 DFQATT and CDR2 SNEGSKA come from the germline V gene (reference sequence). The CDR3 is CSASGQLSTDTQYF. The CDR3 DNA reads TGCAGTGCGTCGGGGCAGCTTTCCACAGATACGCAGTATTTT.

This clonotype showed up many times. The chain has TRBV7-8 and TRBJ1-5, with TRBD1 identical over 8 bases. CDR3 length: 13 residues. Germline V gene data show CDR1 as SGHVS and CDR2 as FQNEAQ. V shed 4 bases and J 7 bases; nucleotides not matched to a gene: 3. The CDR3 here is CASSSDRGQPQHF. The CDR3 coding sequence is TGTGCCAGCAGCTCAGACAGGGGACAGCCCCAGCATTTT.

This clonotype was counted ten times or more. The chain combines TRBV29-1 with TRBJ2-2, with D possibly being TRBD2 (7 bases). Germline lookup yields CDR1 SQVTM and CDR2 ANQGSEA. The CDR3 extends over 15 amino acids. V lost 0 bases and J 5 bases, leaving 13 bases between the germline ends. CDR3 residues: CSVEEEQGGTGELFF. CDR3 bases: TGCAGCGTTGAAGAGGAACAGGGAGGGACCGGGGAGCTGTTTTTT.

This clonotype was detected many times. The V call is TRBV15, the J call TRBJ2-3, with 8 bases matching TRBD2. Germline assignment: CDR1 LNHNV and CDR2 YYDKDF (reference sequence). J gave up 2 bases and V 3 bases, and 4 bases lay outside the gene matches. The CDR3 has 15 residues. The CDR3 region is CATSSSGADTDTQYF. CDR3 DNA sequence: TGTGCCACCAGCAGTAGCGGGGCAGACACAGATACGCAGTATTTT.

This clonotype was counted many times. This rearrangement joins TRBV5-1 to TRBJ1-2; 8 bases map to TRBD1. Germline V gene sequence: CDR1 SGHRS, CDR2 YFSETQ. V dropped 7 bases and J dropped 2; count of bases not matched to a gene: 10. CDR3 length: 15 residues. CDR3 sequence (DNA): TGCGCCAGCTCCCCAGGGGGCGTCCCAAACTATGGCTACACCTTC. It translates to CASSPGGVPNYGYTF.

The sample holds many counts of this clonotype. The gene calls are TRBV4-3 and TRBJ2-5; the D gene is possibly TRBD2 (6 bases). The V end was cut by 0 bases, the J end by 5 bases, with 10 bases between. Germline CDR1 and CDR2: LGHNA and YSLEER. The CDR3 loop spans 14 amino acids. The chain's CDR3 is CASSQEAGLETQYF. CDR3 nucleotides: TGCGCCAGCAGCCAAGAAGCGGGCTTGGAGACCCAGTACTTC.

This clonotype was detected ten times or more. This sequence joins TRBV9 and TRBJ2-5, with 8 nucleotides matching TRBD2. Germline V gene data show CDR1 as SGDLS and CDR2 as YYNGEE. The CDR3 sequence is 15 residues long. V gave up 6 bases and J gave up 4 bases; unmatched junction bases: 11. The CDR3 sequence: CASTSRGGPGETQYF. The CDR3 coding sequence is TGTGCCAGCACCTCCCGGGGGGGACCCGGAGAGACCCAGTACTTC.

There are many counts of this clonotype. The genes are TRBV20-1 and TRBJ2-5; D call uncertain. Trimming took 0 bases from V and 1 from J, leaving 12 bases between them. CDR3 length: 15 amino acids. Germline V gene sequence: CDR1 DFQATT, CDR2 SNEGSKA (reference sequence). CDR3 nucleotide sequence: TGCAGTGCTAGAGATGTGTTAGACCTCCAAGAGACCCAGTACTTC. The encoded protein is CSARDVLDLQETQYF.